This T cell receptor beta chain came from a study of CD8 T cells in ankylosing spondylitis. From the 5' RACE reads, TCRdb called clonotypes with MiXCR, one entry per CDR3 protein. Seen here are around 150,000 distinct CDR3 sequences, around 19% observed once, and the top ten hold about 7.8%. Trimming took 2 bases from V and 1 from J, leaving 12 bases between them. The CDR3 spans 15 residues. Germline CDR1 reads MNHEY; CDR2 reads SVGAGI. This clonotype was counted ten times or more. Source material: blood, either unsorted or a sorted T cell fraction (not recorded which). This sequence originates from a male donor with ankylosing spondylitis or in good health (not recorded which). This rearrangement joins TRBV6-5 to TRBJ2-7, with D perhaps being TRBD1 or TRBD2 (6 bases each). CDR3 coding DNA: TGTGCCAGCAGTTACCGCAGGGGAGGATCCTACGAGCAGTACTTC. It encodes CASSYRRGGSYEQYF.